These 10 T cell receptor beta chains share one sample of origin, sequenced in a study of identifying expanded T cells in peripheral blood. Clones were read by immunoSEQ multiplex PCR, and TCRdb kept only the in-frame ones, dropping some. Here the sample spans around 60,000 clones, approximately 83% being singletons. Specimen: blood. The receptor set was obtained from a person between 18 and 70 years old in good health.

The chain is built from TRBV6-5 and TRBJ1-3; D unresolved. This CDR3 has 13 residues. Trimming removed 8 bases from V and 4 bases from J, with 12 bases in between. Germline V lookup: CDR1 MNHEY, CDR2 SVGAGI. The CDR3 DNA follows: TGTGCCAGCCGTCGTACGGGAGGAAACACCATATATTTT. Residues: CASRRTGGNTIYF.

The chain is built from TRBV7-9 and TRBJ1-1; 7 nucleotides align to TRBD1. After removal of 5 bases from V and 4 bases from J, the junction contained 13 bases not matched to a gene. Germline CDR1 and CDR2: SEHNR and FQNEAQ (reference sequence). The CDR3 covers 16 residues. The CDR3 DNA follows: TGTGCCAGCAGCCTGTCTAACAGGGGCGCAGGCACTGAAGCTTTCTTT. This codes for CASSLSNRGAGTEAFF.

V is TRBV5-8 and J is TRBJ1-5; D not resolved. Per the germline V gene, CDR1 is SGHTS and CDR2 is YDEGEE. Trimming removed 2 bases from V and 1 base from J, with 13 bases in between. The CDR3 extends over 16 amino acids. CDR3 sequence: CASSFESFVSNQPQHF. DNA for the CDR3: TGTGCCAGCAGCTTCGAAAGTTTCGTGAGCAATCAGCCCCAGCATTTT.

This chain links TRBV25-1 with TRBJ2-7, with TRBD2 identical over 7 bases. Germline V CDR1 and CDR2: MGHDK, SYGVNS. The CDR3 runs 15 residues. Trimming removed 3 bases from V and 4 bases from J; junction bases left unmatched: 9. The CDR3 here is CASSDDGRLSYEQYF. The CDR3 DNA follows: TGTGCCAGCAGTGACGACGGGAGGCTATCTTACGAGCAGTACTTC.

This chain uses TRBV4-1 with TRBJ1-1; D is unresolved. V dropped 3 bases and J dropped 5 bases, with 10 bases sitting between them. The germline gives CDR1 MGHRA, CDR2 YSYEKL. The CDR3 contains 13 residues. CDR3 amino acids: CASSQERWTEAFF. DNA of the CDR3: TGCGCCAGCAGCCAGGAAAGGTGGACTGAAGCTTTCTTT.

This clone was counted only a few times. The J gene is TRBJ1-6, the V gene TRBV7-9, with unresolved D. V shed 2 bases and J shed 8 bases, with 7 bases lying between them. The germline gives CDR1 SEHNR, CDR2 FQNEAQ (reference sequence). The CDR3 extends over 13 amino acids. CDR3 DNA sequence: TGTGCCAGCAGCTTAATGGCAGATTCACCCCTCCACTTT. It translates to CASSLMADSPLHF.

V is TRBV29-1 and J is TRBJ2-3; no firm D call. The CDR3 extends over 12 amino acids. The germline CDR1 and CDR2 sequences are SQVTM and ANQGSEA. With 3 bases removed from V and 2 bases from J, the gap between germline ends came to 6 bases. This chain's CDR3 is CSVDLYTDTQYF. CDR3 bases: TGCAGCGTTGATCTTTACACAGATACGCAGTATTTT.

This clone turned up a few times. The chain employs TRBV2 and TRBJ1-2, with D perhaps TRBD1 (5 bases). The CDR3 runs 12 residues. CDR1 is SNHLY and CDR2 is FYNNEI in the germline V gene. The ends were cut back, 8 bases at V and 0 bases at J, with 7 bases in the middle. CDR3 coding DNA: TGTGCCAGCCCGACAGCTAACTATGGCTACACCTTC. Protein sequence: CASPTANYGYTF.

The chain links TRBV2 to TRBJ2-5; TRBD1 might be the D (6 bases). This CDR3 region has 13 residues. The ends were cut back, 11 bases at V and 3 bases at J, with 16 bases in the middle. The germline V gene encodes CDR1 SNHLY and CDR2 FYNNEI. The CDR3 region is CASGPHREETQYF. As DNA, the CDR3 is TGTGCCTCCGGCCCTCACAGGGAAGAGACCCAGTACTTC.

The chain combines TRBV11-3 with TRBJ1-1, with D uncertain. The CDR3 totals 12 residues. Trimming left V 1 base short and J 8 bases short, with 8 bases between. Germline V gene data show CDR1 as SGHNT and CDR2 as YENEEA. The CDR3 bases are TGTGCCAGCAGCTTAGCGGACGCGGAAGCTTTCTTT. Translation: CASSLADAEAFF.